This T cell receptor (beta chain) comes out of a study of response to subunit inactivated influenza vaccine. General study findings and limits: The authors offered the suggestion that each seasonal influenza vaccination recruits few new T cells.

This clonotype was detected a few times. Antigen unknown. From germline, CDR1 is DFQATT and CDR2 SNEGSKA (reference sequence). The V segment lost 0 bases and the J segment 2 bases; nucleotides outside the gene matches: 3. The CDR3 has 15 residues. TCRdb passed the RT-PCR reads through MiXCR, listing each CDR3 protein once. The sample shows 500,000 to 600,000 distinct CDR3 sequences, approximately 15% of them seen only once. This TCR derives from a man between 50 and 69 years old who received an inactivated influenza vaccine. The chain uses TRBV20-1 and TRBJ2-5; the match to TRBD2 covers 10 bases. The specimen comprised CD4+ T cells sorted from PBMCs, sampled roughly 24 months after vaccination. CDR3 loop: CSARDGTSAQETQYF. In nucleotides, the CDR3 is TGCAGTGCTAGAGATGGGACTAGCGCTCAAGAGACCCAGTACTTC.